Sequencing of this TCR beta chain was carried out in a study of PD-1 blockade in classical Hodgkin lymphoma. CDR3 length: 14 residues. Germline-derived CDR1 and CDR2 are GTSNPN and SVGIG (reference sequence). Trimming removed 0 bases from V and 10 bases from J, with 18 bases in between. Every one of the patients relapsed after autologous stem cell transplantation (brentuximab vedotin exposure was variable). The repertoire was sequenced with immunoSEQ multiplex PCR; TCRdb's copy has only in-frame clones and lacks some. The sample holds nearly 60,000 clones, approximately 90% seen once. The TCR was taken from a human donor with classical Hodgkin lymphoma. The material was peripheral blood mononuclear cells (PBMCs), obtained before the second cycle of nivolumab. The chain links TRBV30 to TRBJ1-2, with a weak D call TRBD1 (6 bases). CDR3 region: CAWSVLSGGADYTF. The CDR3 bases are TGTGCCTGGAGTGTACTATCTGGGGGCGCTGACTACACCTTC.